Sequencing of this T cell receptor beta chain was carried out in a study of cytomegalovirus exposure and HLA in healthy donors. For the study at large: Membership in the Caucasian-associated ancestry cluster was found for about four fifths of nearly 400 genotyped donors.

The donors gave bone marrow, and they were healthy. Comment on this clone: The antigen is not known.

Amplification used 60 Vbeta primers and 13 Jbeta primers. Libraries were prepared by immunoSEQ multiplex PCR; TCRdb keeps only in-frame clonotypes and omits some of them. The sample lists around 180,000 clones; around 84% were seen once. Per germline, CDR1 SGHRS and CDR2 YFSETQ. The CDR3 is 16 amino acids. V lost 4 bases and J lost 9; bases outside the gene matches: 14. Study outcomes and limitations: Altogether, some 170 TCR beta chains were recorded as cytomegalovirus-associated. A likely sequencing artifact accounted for one observed cluster of highly shared sequence variants.

Sequencing was carried out using PBMCs. The chain has TRBV5-1 and TRBJ2-1; 9 nucleotides align to TRBD2. The TCR sequence derives from a girl between 2 and 10 years old in good health and CMV-seropositive. CDR3 DNA: TGCGCCAGCAGCCTAGGGGGGCGGGGGGGCCTCTTTGAGCAGTTCTTC. Residues: CASSLGGRGGLFEQFF. Looking up the rest from reference TRBV5-1 and TRBJ2-1 gives the full variable domain: KAGVTQTPRYLIKTRGQQVTLSCSPISGHRSVSWYQQTPGQGLQFLFEYFSETQRNKGNFPGRFSGRQFSNSRSEMNVSTLELGDSALYLCASSLGGRGGLFEQFFGPGTRLTVL.